These 15 T cell receptor beta chains came from one sample sequenced in a study of blood T cell repertoires in COVID-19. Libraries were prepared by immunoSEQ multiplex PCR; TCRdb keeps only in-frame clonotypes and omits some of them. In the table there are tens of thousands of clones, under 95% of which are singletons. The sequenced material came from peripheral blood. The receptors shown here come from a human donor with active COVID-19. The donor label of this sample is uncertain.

The V call is TRBV9, the J call TRBJ1-2, with 9 bases matching TRBD1. J was trimmed by 13 bases and V by 1 base; bases with no gene match: 5. Germline CDR1 is SGDLS and CDR2 is YYNGEE. The CDR3 extends over 12 amino acids. In DNA form, the CDR3 reads TGTGCCAGCAGCGTACCGGGACAGGGAGTCACCTTC. This translates into CASSVPGQGVTF.

The V gene is TRBV5-1, the J gene TRBJ1-1, with 7 bases identical to TRBD1. The CDR3 is 14 amino acids. The germline CDR1 and CDR2 sequences are SGHRS and YFSETQ. Unmatched junction bases numbered 1, after V lost 2 bases and J lost 0 bases. This CDR3 is CASSFQGVNTEAFF. CDR3 sequence (DNA): TGCGCCAGCAGCTTCCAGGGGGTGAACACTGAAGCTTTCTTT.

The rearrangement links TRBV24-1 to TRBJ1-2; the match to TRBD1 covers 10 bases. CDR1 and CDR2 from the germline V gene are KGHDR and SFDVKD. Germline trimming cut 3 bases from V and 5 bases from J; bases unmatched to any gene: 5. The CDR3 is 15 residues long. The CDR3: CATSDPRDRGYGYTF. CDR3 coding DNA: TGTGCCACCAGTGATCCGCGGGACAGGGGTTATGGCTACACCTTC.

This chain links TRBV28 with TRBJ2-1; maybe TRBD1 (6 bases). V lost 5 bases to trimming and J lost 9 bases, with 14 bases between them. Germline V gene lookup returns CDR1 MDHEN and CDR2 SYDVKM. This CDR3 is 13 amino acids long. The CDR3: CASSAPGRGEQFF. CDR3 sequence (DNA): TGTGCCAGCAGTGCCCCAGGCAGGGGTGAGCAGTTCTTC.

This sequence joins TRBV6-1 and TRBJ1-5, with 7 bases identical to TRBD1. CDR3 length: 18 amino acids. After removal of 2 bases from V and 0 bases from J, the junction contained 10 bases not matched to a gene. The germline V gene has CDR1 MNHNS and CDR2 SASEGT. The DNA for the CDR3 is TGTGCCAGCAGTGAAAACCCCCGGGACAGCAATAGCAATCAGCCCCAGCATTTT. Translation gives CASSENPRDSNSNQPQHF.

The V call is TRBV11-1, the J call TRBJ2-3; a possible D gene is TRBD1 (6 bases). V lost 4 bases and J 2 bases, leaving 16 bases between the germline ends. Germline loops: CDR1 SGHAT, CDR2 FQDESV (reference sequence). CDR3 length: 16 amino acids. Here the CDR3 reads CASSSGDRTPTDTQYF. The CDR3 nucleotides read TGTGCCAGCAGCTCGGGTGACAGGACCCCCACAGATACGCAGTATTTT.

This chain uses TRBV12-3 or TRBV12-4 with TRBJ1-2, with 9 bases identical to TRBD1. The CDR3 extends over 13 amino acids. V trimming: 5 bases; J trimming: 8 bases; junction bases outside the gene matches: 6. This CDR3 reads CASSPRDREGYTF. The CDR3 nucleotides are TGTGCCAGCAGTCCACGGGACAGGGAAGGCTACACCTTC.

The rearrangement uses TRBV6-2 or TRBV6-3 and TRBJ2-7, with a weak D call TRBD2 (7 bases). V was cut by 5 bases and J by 3 bases, with 14 bases left in between. The CDR3 has 14 residues. Germline CDR1 MNHEY, CDR2 SVGEGT. CDR3 region: CASSPPGGHYEQYF. In DNA form, the CDR3 reads TGTGCCAGCAGTCCCCCCGGGGGGCACTACGAGCAGTACTTC.

In its sample, this clone was seen a few times. This chain joins TRBV5-1 and TRBJ2-7; TRBD2 is a possible D gene (6 bases). The germline V gene has CDR1 SGHRS and CDR2 YFSETQ. The CDR3 runs 14 residues. The V and J ends lost 4 bases and 4 bases respectively, with 15 bases between them. CDR3 in amino acids: CASSLSGTSYEQYF. In DNA, the CDR3 is TGCGCCAGCAGCCTTTCCGGGACTTCGTACGAGCAGTACTTC.

J is TRBJ1-6 and V is TRBV12-3 or TRBV12-4, with TRBD1 as a possible D gene (5 bases). V lost 3 bases, J lost 11 bases, and 11 bases lay in between. The CDR3 consists of 13 residues. CDR3 residues: CASSLGRETPLHF. Written as DNA, the CDR3 is TGTGCCAGCAGTTTGGGCAGGGAAACACCCCTCCACTTT.

This sequence joins TRBV6-5 and TRBJ2-7; 15 positions match TRBD2. The CDR3 spans 15 residues. CDR1 is MNHEY and CDR2 is SVGAGI in the germline V gene. Trimming at V came to 6 bases and at J to 7 bases, leaving 7 bases not matched to a gene. The CDR3 DNA is TGTGCCAGCAGAACCGGGACTAGCGGGGGGTGGGAGCAGTACTTC. It translates to CASRTGTSGGWEQYF.

This clone was picked up a small number of times. The rearrangement uses TRBV3-1 (or the pseudogene TRBV3-2) and TRBJ1-2, with 7 bases aligning to TRBD1. Looked up from germline, CDR1 is LGHDT and CDR2 is YNNKEL (reference sequence). This CDR3 has 15 amino acids. The ends lost 4 bases at V and 8 bases at J; junction bases unmatched: 13. The CDR3 region is CASSPPTLGGRGYTF. The CDR3, as DNA: TGTGCCAGCAGCCCGCCTACTCTAGGGGGCAGGGGCTACACCTTC.

The chain uses TRBV27 and TRBJ2-2, with 9 bases lining up with TRBD1. Germline V gene sequence: CDR1 MNHEY, CDR2 SMNVEV (reference sequence). The CDR3 sequence is 16 residues long. V was clipped by 3 bases and J by 5 bases; unmatched bases: 7. The CDR3 coding sequence is TGTGCCAGCAGTTTTGTTACAGGGGGCGGAACCGGGGAGCTGTTTTTT. Translated, it gives CASSFVTGGGTGELFF.

The chain joins TRBV7-2 to TRBJ2-7, with no clear D. The CDR3 is 13 residues long. The germline V gene has CDR1 SGHTA and CDR2 FQGNSA. V shed 7 bases and J shed 2 bases, with 12 bases lying between them. The CDR3 sequence: CASTPRLTYEQYF. In nucleotides, the CDR3 is TGTGCCAGCACCCCCAGGCTCACCTACGAGCAGTACTTC.

V usage is TRBV10-3 and J usage is TRBJ1-3, with 10 bases matching TRBD1. Per germline, CDR1 ENHRY and CDR2 SYGVKD. This CDR3 is 15 amino acids long. Trimming took 3 bases from V and 3 from J; bases not matched to a gene: 2. This CDR3 reads CAISDRDRGGNTIYF. The CDR3 nucleotides read TGTGCCATCAGTGACCGGGACAGGGGTGGAAACACCATATATTTT.